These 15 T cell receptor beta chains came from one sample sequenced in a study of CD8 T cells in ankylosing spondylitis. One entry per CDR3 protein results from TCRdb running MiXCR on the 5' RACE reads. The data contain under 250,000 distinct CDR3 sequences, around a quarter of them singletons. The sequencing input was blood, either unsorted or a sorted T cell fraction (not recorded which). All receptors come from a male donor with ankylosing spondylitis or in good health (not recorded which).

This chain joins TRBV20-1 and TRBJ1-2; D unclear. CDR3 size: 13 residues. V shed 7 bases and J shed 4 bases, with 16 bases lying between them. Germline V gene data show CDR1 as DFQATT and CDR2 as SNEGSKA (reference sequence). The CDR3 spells CSVPNAGIYGYTF. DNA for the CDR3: TGCAGTGTCCCAAACGCGGGGATCTATGGCTACACCTTC.

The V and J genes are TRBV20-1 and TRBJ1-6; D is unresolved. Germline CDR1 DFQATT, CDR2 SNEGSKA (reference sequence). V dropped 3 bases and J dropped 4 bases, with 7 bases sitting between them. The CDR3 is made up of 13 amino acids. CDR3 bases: TGCAGTGCTAGCCAGGATTATAATTCACCCCTCCACTTT. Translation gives CSASQDYNSPLHF.

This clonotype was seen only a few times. DNA for the CDR3: TGCAGTGCCCCTAGCGGGATAAGAGATACGCAGTATTTT. Amino acids: CSAPSGIRDTQYF. The chain uses TRBV20-1 and TRBJ2-3; 9 bases align to TRBD2. The CDR3 extends over 13 amino acids. Trimming cost V 6 bases and J 5 bases; bases outside gene matches: 6. Germline V gene sequence: CDR1 DFQATT, CDR2 SNEGSKA (reference sequence).

The CDR3 DNA reads as TGCACCCGACTAGCGGACCCTGTAAGGGACATTCAGTACTTC. This sequence encodes CTRLADPVRDIQYF. The chain links TRBV20-1 to TRBJ2-4, with 9 positions matching TRBD2. Germline V gives CDR1 DFQATT, CDR2 SNEGSKA (reference sequence). The CDR3 loop spans 14 amino acids.

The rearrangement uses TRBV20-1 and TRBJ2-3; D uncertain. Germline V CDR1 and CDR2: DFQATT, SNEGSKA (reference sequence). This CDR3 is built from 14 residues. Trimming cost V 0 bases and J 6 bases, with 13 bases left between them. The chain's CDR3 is CSARDGGPSDTQYF. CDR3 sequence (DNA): TGCAGTGCTAGAGATGGTGGGCCGAGTGATACGCAGTATTTT.

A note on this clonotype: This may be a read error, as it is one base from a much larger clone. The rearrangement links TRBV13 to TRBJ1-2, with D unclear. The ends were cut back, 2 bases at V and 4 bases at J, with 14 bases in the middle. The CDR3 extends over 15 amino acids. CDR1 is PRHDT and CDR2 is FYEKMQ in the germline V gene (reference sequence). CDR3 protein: CASSLKATNFYGYTF. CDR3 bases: TGTGCCAGCAGCTTAAAAGCGACGAACTTCTATGGCTACACCTTC.

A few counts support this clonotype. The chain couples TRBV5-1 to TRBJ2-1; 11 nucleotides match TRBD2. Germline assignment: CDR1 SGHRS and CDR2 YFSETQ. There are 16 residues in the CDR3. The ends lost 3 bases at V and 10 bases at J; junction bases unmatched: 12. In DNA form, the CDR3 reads TGCGCCAGCAGCTCTTCCGGGACTAGCGGCCTTGGGGAGCAGTTCTTC. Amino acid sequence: CASSSSGTSGLGEQFF.

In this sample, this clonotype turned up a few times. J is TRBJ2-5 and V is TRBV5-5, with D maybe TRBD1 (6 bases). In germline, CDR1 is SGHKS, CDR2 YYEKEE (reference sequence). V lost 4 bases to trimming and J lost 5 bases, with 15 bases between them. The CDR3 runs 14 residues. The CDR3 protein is CASSRLQGSETQYF. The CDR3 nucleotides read TGTGCCAGCAGCCGGCTACAGGGTTCGGAGACCCAGTACTTC. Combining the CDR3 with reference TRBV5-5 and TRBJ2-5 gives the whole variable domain DAGVTQSPTHLIKTRGQQVTLRCSPISGHKSVSWYQQVLGQGPQFIFQYYEKEERGRGNFPDRFSARQFPNYSSELNVNALLLGDSALYLCASSRLQGSETQYFGPGTRLLVL.

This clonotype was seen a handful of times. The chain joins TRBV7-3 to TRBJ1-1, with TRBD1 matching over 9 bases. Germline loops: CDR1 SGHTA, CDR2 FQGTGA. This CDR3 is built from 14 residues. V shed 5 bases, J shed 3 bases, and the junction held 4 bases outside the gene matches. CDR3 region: CASSVDRGDTEAFF. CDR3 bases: TGTGCCAGCAGCGTGGACAGGGGAGACACTGAAGCTTTCTTT.

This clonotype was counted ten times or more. CDR3: CASSFQREAGETQYF. The DNA for the CDR3 is TGTGCCAGCAGTTTTCAGCGGGAGGCGGGGGAGACCCAGTACTTC. J is TRBJ2-5 and V is TRBV28; 9 bases are a match to TRBD2. CDR3 size: 15 residues. V lost 3 bases to trimming and J lost 5 bases; unmatched junction nucleotides: 7. CDR1 and CDR2 from the germline V gene are MDHEN and SYDVKM.

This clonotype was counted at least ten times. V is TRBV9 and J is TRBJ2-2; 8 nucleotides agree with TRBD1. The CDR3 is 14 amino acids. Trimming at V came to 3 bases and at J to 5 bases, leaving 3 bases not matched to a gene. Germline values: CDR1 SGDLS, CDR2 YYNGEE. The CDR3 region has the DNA TGTGCCAGCAGCGGACAGGGGCAGACCGGGGAGCTGTTTTTT. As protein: CASSGQGQTGELFF.

The CDR3 sequence is CASSPSQPGYTF. The DNA for the CDR3 is TGCGCCAGCAGCCCTAGTCAACCTGGCTACACCTTC. V usage is TRBV5-1 and J usage is TRBJ1-2; D is ambiguous. Germline values: CDR1 SGHRS, CDR2 YFSETQ. Trimming left V 4 bases short and J 7 bases short, with 11 bases between. CDR3 length: 12 amino acids.

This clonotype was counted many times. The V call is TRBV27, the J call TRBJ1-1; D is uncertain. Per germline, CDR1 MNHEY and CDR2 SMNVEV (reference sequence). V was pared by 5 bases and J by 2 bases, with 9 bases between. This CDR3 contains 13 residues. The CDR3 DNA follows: TGTGCCAGCAGTCTCCGTACTAACACTGAAGCTTTCTTT. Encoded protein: CASSLRTNTEAFF.

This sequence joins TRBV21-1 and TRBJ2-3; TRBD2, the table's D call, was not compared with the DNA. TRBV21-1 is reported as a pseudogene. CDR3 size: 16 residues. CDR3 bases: TGTGCCAGCCGTGGGGGAGGGCGGGGGTGCACAGATACGCAGTATTTT. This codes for CASRGGGRGCTDTQYF.

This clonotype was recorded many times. The CDR3: CASSRGTGTAVTQYF. Here the CDR3 DNA reads TGTGCCAGCAGCAGGGGGACAGGGACCGCAGTGACCCAGTACTTC. This sequence joins TRBV5-5 and TRBJ2-5; 9 nucleotides agree with TRBD1. The CDR3 is made up of 15 amino acids. Germline CDR1 SGHKS, CDR2 YYEKEE (reference sequence). V lost 4 bases to trimming and J lost 7 bases; unmatched junction nucleotides: 11.